The 23 T cell receptor beta chains listed next were all sequenced from one sample in a study of T cells in localized non-small cell lung cancer. The data were produced by immunoSEQ multiplex PCR, yet TCRdb's version contains in-frame clones alone and is incomplete. The sample lists 16,000 or so clones; about 89% were seen once. Sequences were derived from peripheral blood, sampled before any cancer treatment. The receptors were sampled from a male donor at least 60 years old with stage II squamous cell lung carcinoma.

This chain's CDR3 is CASSLAGDGYTF. The CDR3 bases are TGTGCCAGCAGCTTAGCAGGGGATGGCTACACCTTC. This chain uses TRBV7-9 with TRBJ1-2, with D possibly matching TRBD1 (5 bases). Germline CDR1 SEHNR, CDR2 FQNEAQ (reference sequence). CDR3 size: 12 residues. Trimming left V 0 bases short and J 6 bases short, with 5 bases between.

The chain employs TRBV28 and TRBJ1-2; D might be TRBD1 (6 bases). Germline CDR1 is MDHEN and CDR2 is SYDVKM. The CDR3 is 12 residues long. The V end was cut by 6 bases, the J end by 7 bases, with 12 bases between. This chain's CDR3 is CASRLQGGGYTF. The CDR3 coding sequence is TGTGCCAGCAGACTACAGGGCGGTGGCTACACCTTC.

V and J are TRBV7-9 and TRBJ2-3, with D uncertain. The CDR3 extends over 12 amino acids. The V end was cut by 3 bases, the J end by 6 bases, with 7 bases between. Germline lookup yields CDR1 SEHNR and CDR2 FQNEAQ (reference sequence). CDR3 nucleotides: TGTGCCAGCAGCTTGAAAGGGGATACGCAGTATTTT. This translates into CASSLKGDTQYF.

V and J are TRBV5-1 and TRBJ2-2; the D gene is possibly TRBD1 (6 bases). The ends were cut back, 4 bases at V and 6 bases at J, with 13 bases in the middle. This CDR3 contains 14 residues. Germline CDR1 and CDR2: SGHRS and YFSETQ. CDR3: CASSPPGVAGELFF. In DNA, the CDR3 is TGCGCCAGCAGCCCCCCAGGGGTGGCCGGGGAGCTGTTTTTT. Full variable domain (outside the CDR3, taken from reference TRBV5-1 and TRBJ2-2): KAGVTQTPRYLIKTRGQQVTLSCSPISGHRSVSWYQQTPGQGLQFLFEYFSETQRNKGNFPGRFSGRQFSNSRSEMNVSTLELGDSALYLCASSPPGVAGELFFGEGSRLTVL.

V is TRBV11-3 and J is TRBJ2-5, with 10 bases aligning to TRBD2. Germline assignment: CDR1 SGHNT and CDR2 YENEEA. Losses at the gene ends were 6 bases for V and 1 base for J; bases not matched to a gene: 8. The CDR3 runs to 16 residues. The CDR3 is CASSPSSGRSQETQYF. CDR3 in DNA: TGTGCCAGCAGTCCTTCTAGCGGGAGAAGCCAAGAGACCCAGTACTTC.

The chain uses TRBV7-9 and TRBJ2-1; 8 positions agree with TRBD2. The length of the CDR3 is 15 residues. The germline gives CDR1 SEHNR, CDR2 FQNEAQ (reference sequence). Losses at the gene ends were 5 bases for V and 4 bases for J; bases not matched to a gene: 7. This CDR3 reads CASSVLAGGYNEQFF. The CDR3 DNA reads TGTGCCAGCAGCGTGCTAGCGGGCGGTTACAATGAGCAGTTCTTC.

This clone turned up a few times. The V and J genes are TRBV6-1 and TRBJ2-5; TRBD1 is a possible D gene (6 bases). V was shortened by 5 bases and J by 4 bases, with 17 bases between the two germline ends. This CDR3 is 15 amino acids long. Germline V gives CDR1 MNHNS, CDR2 SASEGT. The CDR3 protein is CASSQDRSRGETQYF. The CDR3 DNA sequence: TGTGCCAGCAGTCAAGACCGCAGCAGGGGAGAGACCCAGTACTTC.

This chain connects TRBV4-1 to TRBJ1-4; D not certain. Trimming stripped 0 bases from V and 0 bases from J, with 8 bases between. This CDR3 has 16 amino acids. Per the germline V gene, CDR1 is MGHRA and CDR2 is YSYEKL. CDR3 in amino acids: CASSQELGATNEKLFF. The CDR3 region has the DNA TGCGCCAGCAGCCAAGAACTCGGCGCAACTAATGAAAAACTGTTTTTT.

This rearrangement joins TRBV6-5 to TRBJ1-1; the D gene is possibly TRBD1 (5 bases). V gave up 7 bases and J gave up 10 bases, with 19 bases separating them. This CDR3 comprises 13 residues. The germline V gene has CDR1 MNHEY and CDR2 SVGAGI. CDR3: CASISGQGAGAFF. CDR3 sequence (DNA): TGTGCCAGCATTTCCGGGCAGGGTGCGGGAGCTTTCTTT.

V is TRBV5-1 and J is TRBJ2-1; D may be TRBD1 (6 bases). The CDR3 extends over 14 amino acids. Trimming left V 2 bases short and J 6 bases short, with 12 bases between. Germline values: CDR1 SGHRS, CDR2 YFSETQ. The CDR3 reads CASSFDRSPNEQFF. The CDR3, as DNA: TGCGCCAGCAGCTTCGACAGGTCCCCCAATGAGCAGTTCTTC.

The CDR3 nucleotides read TGTGCCAGTAGTATAGGGTTAGGGAGGACGAACACCGGGGAGCTGTTTTTT. It codes for CASSIGLGRTNTGELFF. This chain links TRBV19 with TRBJ2-2; possibly TRBD2 for D (6 bases). CDR1 and CDR2 from the germline V gene are LNHDA and SQIVND (reference sequence). The V end was cut by 1 base, the J end by 0 bases, with 12 bases between. The CDR3 covers 17 residues.

The chain is built from TRBV6-1 and TRBJ2-3, with 10 bases aligning to TRBD2. J was trimmed by 2 bases and V by 4 bases; bases with no gene match: 3. Germline CDR1 and CDR2: MNHNS and SASEGT. This CDR3 contains 15 residues. The CDR3 DNA is TGTGCCAGCAGTGGAACTAGCGGGAACACAGATACGCAGTATTTT. Residues: CASSGTSGNTDTQYF.

The chain employs TRBV28 and TRBJ2-5; 15 nucleotides match TRBD2. J was trimmed by 5 bases and V by 5 bases; bases with no gene match: 6. CDR3 size: 16 residues. Germline V gives CDR1 MDHEN, CDR2 SYDVKM. The CDR3 bases are TGTGCCAGCAGTCCCGGACTAGCGGGAGGGTGGGAGACCCAGTACTTC. The encoded protein is CASSPGLAGGWETQYF.

This clone was observed a single time. This rearrangement joins TRBV28 to TRBJ2-7; weak D call: TRBD2 (5 bases). Germline CDR1 MDHEN, CDR2 SYDVKM. This CDR3 is 12 amino acids long. V shed 5 bases and J shed 4 bases, with 9 bases lying between them. DNA for the CDR3: TGTGCCAGCAGTCAAAGAGGGTACGAGCAGTACTTC. Translated, it gives CASSQRGYEQYF.

V gene TRBV5-1 combines with J gene TRBJ1-4; D is uncertain. The V gene's germline CDR1 is SGHRS and CDR2 YFSETQ. The V end was cut by 2 bases, the J end by 3 bases, with 8 bases between. This CDR3 has 14 amino acids. The CDR3 reads CASSLQPSNEKLFF. In DNA form, the CDR3 reads TGCGCCAGCAGCTTACAGCCTTCTAATGAAAAACTGTTTTTT.

The chain recombines TRBV11-1 with TRBJ2-1; D is possibly TRBD2 (6 bases). The ends were cut back, 2 bases at V and 8 bases at J, with 10 bases in the middle. The CDR3 extends over 13 amino acids. Germline V lookup: CDR1 SGHAT, CDR2 FQDESV (reference sequence). CDR3 amino acids: CASSLNSGDEQFF. The CDR3 DNA is TGTGCCAGCAGCTTAAACTCGGGGGATGAGCAGTTCTTC.

V is TRBV27 and J is TRBJ2-7, with D possibly called TRBD1 or TRBD2 (5 bases each). The CDR3 is 15 amino acids. Germline lookup yields CDR1 MNHEY and CDR2 SMNVEV (reference sequence). V was clipped by 2 bases and J by 4 bases, with 15 bases between them. CDR3 amino acids: CASSLGVEGLYEQYF. CDR3 nucleotide sequence: TGTGCCAGCAGTTTAGGTGTCGAGGGGCTTTACGAGCAGTACTTC.

The V gene is TRBV5-4, the J gene TRBJ1-3; 8 nucleotides line up with TRBD1. CDR1 is SGHNT and CDR2 is YYREEE in the germline V gene (reference sequence). This CDR3 comprises 16 residues. V gave up 2 bases and J gave up 1 base; unmatched junction bases: 5. DNA of the CDR3: TGTGCCAGCAGCTTATTCCAGGGGGCTTCTGGAAACACCATATATTTT. As protein: CASSLFQGASGNTIYF.

V usage is TRBV2 and J usage is TRBJ2-5; TRBD2 might be the D (7 bases). The germline V gene encodes CDR1 SNHLY and CDR2 FYNNEI. The V gene lost 7 bases and the J gene lost 3 bases, with 27 bases spanning the gap. CDR3 length: 18 amino acids. The CDR3 DNA follows: TGTGCCAGCACTCTTCTGGGGGGGCTAGCTGCCCCAAAAGAGACCCAGTACTTC. Amino acids: CASTLLGGLAAPKETQYF. The full variable domain, rest sourced from reference TRBV2 and TRBJ2-5, is EPEVTQTPSHQVTQMGQEVILRCVPISNHLYFYWYRQILGQKVEFLVSFYNNEISEKSEIFDDQFSVERPDGSNFTLKIRSTKLEDSAMYFCASTLLGGLAAPKETQYFGPGTRLLVL.

CDR3 in amino acids: CASSELVAGGPTDTQYF. DNA of the CDR3: TGTGCCAGCAGTGAATTAGTAGCGGGAGGGCCAACAGATACGCAGTATTTT. V is TRBV6-1 and J is TRBJ2-3, with 11 nucleotides matching TRBD2. V dropped 2 bases and J dropped 3; count of bases not matched to a gene: 7. Germline V lookup: CDR1 MNHNS, CDR2 SASEGT. The CDR3 spans 17 residues.

The gene calls are TRBV10-2 and TRBJ2-7; TRBD1 might be the D (5 bases). The germline CDR1 and CDR2 sequences are WSHSY and SAAADI. Trimming took 6 bases from V and 3 from J, leaving 12 bases between them. This CDR3 has 13 amino acids. The CDR3 protein is CASRDQGLYEQYF. Here the CDR3 DNA reads TGCGCCAGCAGAGACCAGGGTCTCTACGAGCAGTACTTC.

The count of this clone is one. The J gene is TRBJ1-2, the V gene TRBV19; D is perhaps TRBD1 (5 bases). Germline loops: CDR1 LNHDA, CDR2 SQIVND (reference sequence). This CDR3 region has 16 residues. V was trimmed by 7 bases and J by 4 bases, leaving 22 bases between them. The CDR3 sequence is CASTPYGQGNLYGYTF. Written as DNA, the CDR3 is TGTGCCAGTACCCCCTATGGGCAGGGCAACCTCTATGGCTACACCTTC.

The J gene is TRBJ2-7, the V gene TRBV11-1; the D is unclear. This CDR3 region has 12 residues. The V end was cut by 1 base, the J end by 5 bases, with 6 bases between. Per the germline V gene, CDR1 is SGHAT and CDR2 is FQDESV (reference sequence). CDR3 amino acids: CASSLGMNEQYF. Written as DNA, the CDR3 is TGTGCCAGCAGCTTAGGAATGAACGAGCAGTACTTC.